What follows are 20 T cell receptor beta chains derived from one specimen sequenced in a study of metastatic and nonmetastatic thyroid tumors. There were no patients who had received any treatment before thyroid surgery. TCRdb used MiXCR to call clones anew from the PCR reads. The table lists tens of thousands of clones, 12% of them singletons, with 7% to 9.5% in the top ten. The source material was blood. All receptors derive from a male donor with papillary thyroid cancer or a benign thyroid nodule (not recorded which). Some clones in this sample may be carry-over from other donors' samples.

This clone was recorded many times. CDR3 sequence reads: CASSLQGPYNEQFF. The CDR3 DNA follows: TGTGCCAGCAGCTTACAGGGACCCTACAATGAGCAGTTCTTC. This sequence joins TRBV5-4 and TRBJ2-1; maybe TRBD1 (6 bases). Trimming cost V 2 bases and J 2 bases, with 8 bases left between them. Germline CDR1 and CDR2: SGHNT and YYREEE (reference sequence). This CDR3 contains 14 residues.

A few counts support this clone. In this CDR3 the conserved last residue, phenylalanine or tryptophan, is missing, so a read error is likely. The rearrangement joins TRBV28 to TRBJ2-2; 8 bases align to TRBD2. The CDR3 contains 15 residues. Germline CDR1 MDHEN, CDR2 SYDVKM. The CDR3 region has the DNA TGTGCGAGCATCCCCGGGGGGGCCAACACCGGGGAGCTGTTTTCT. Translation: CASIPGGANTGELFS.

About this clone itself: A much larger clonotype is one base distant, so this may be a read error. This sample also contains other DNA sequences that code for the same CDR3. CDR3: CSVQTGTYGYTF. The CDR3 region has the DNA TGCAGCGTTCAAACAGGAACCTATGGCTACACCTTC. The chain combines TRBV29-1 with TRBJ1-2; perhaps TRBD1 as D (5 bases). There are 12 residues in the CDR3. V was clipped by 5 bases and J by 4 bases, with 11 bases between them. Germline V CDR1 and CDR2: SQVTM, ANQGSEA. Filled out from reference TRBV29-1 and TRBJ1-2, the complete variable domain reads SAVISQKPSRDICQRGTSLTIQCQVDSQVTMMFWYRQQPGQSLTLIATANQGSEATYESGFVIDKFPISRPNLTFSTLTVSNMSPEDSSIYLCSVQTGTYGYTFGSGTRLTVV.

The chain is built from TRBV30 and TRBJ2-3; 7 bases align to TRBD2. Germline V lookup: CDR1 GTSNPN, CDR2 SVGIG (reference sequence). The CDR3 runs to 18 residues. V shed 4 bases, J shed 0 bases, and the junction held 16 bases outside the gene matches. The DNA of the CDR3 is TGTGCCTGGATTACCCCCGGCGGTTGGGGGGGTAGCACAGATACGCAGTATTTT. Protein: CAWITPGGWGGSTDTQYF.

Only a few counts were recorded for this clone. Sequence at one end of the junction differs from germline and may be a read error. V is TRBV6-2 or TRBV6-3 and J is TRBJ2-6, with TRBD1 identical over 8 bases. Per germline, CDR1 MNHEY and CDR2 SVGEGT. CDR3 length: 15 residues. CDR3 sequence: CASSSGGSGANFLAF. DNA for the CDR3: TGTGCCAGCAGTTCAGGGGGCTCTGGGGCCAACTTCCTGGCTTTC.

With regard to this clone: This clone may be a read error of a much larger clone one base away. J is TRBJ2-5 and V is TRBV9; 7 bases fit TRBD1. There are 17 residues in the CDR3. The ends lost 3 bases at V and 4 bases at J; junction bases unmatched: 15. CDR1 is SGDLS and CDR2 is YYNGEE in the germline V gene. In DNA, the CDR3 is TGTGCCAGCAGCGAGACAGGGTTAGGGGCTTATGGAGAGACCCAGTACTTC. Amino acid sequence: CASSETGLGAYGETQYF. Based on the CDR3 plus reference TRBV9 and TRBJ2-5, the full variable domain is DSGVTQTPKHLITATGQRVTLRCSPRSGDLSVYWYQQSLDQGLQFLIQYYNGEERAKGNILERFSAQQFPDLHSELNLSSLELGDSALYFCASSETGLGAYGETQYFGPGTRLLVL.

Concerning this clone: The CDR3 does not end in the conserved phenylalanine or tryptophan, so this is likely a read error. The genes are TRBV6-7 and TRBJ2-2; D might be TRBD2 (5 bases). TRBV6-7 is flagged as an ORF with uncertain function. The CDR3 totals 18 residues. Trimming pared 0 bases from V and 6 bases from J, leaving 20 bases between. In DNA form, the CDR3 reads TGTGCCAGCAGTTACTCGCCCTACCAGCGGTATGTCGCCGGGGAGCTGTTTCTT. This codes for CASSYSPYQRYVAGELFL.

Of note for this clone: This may stem from a read error, because a much larger clone lies one nucleotide away. Here the CDR3 DNA reads TGTGCCAGCAGGCAAGGGCAGGGGGGGGGGACCCAGTACTTC. Translated, it gives CASRQGQGGGTQYF. The chain combines TRBV6-1 with TRBJ2-5; the D call may be TRBD1 or TRBD2 (7 bases each). The length of the CDR3 is 14 residues. V lost 6 bases and J 7 bases, leaving 18 bases between the germline ends. Germline values: CDR1 MNHNS, CDR2 SASEGT.

Worth noting for this clone: This may come from a read error, since a much larger clone is one base off. The chain combines TRBV4-3 with TRBJ2-3, with TRBD1 matching over 8 bases. The trim removed 2 bases at V and 1 base at J, leaving 5 bases unmatched. The CDR3 loop spans 16 amino acids. Germline CDR1 LGHNA, CDR2 YSLEER. This CDR3 is CASSQRQGYCTDTQYF. DNA of the CDR3: TGCGCCAGCAGCCAACGACAGGGGTACTGCACAGATACGCAGTATTTT.

There are many counts of this clone. The sample holds other DNA sequences that translate to the same CDR3. This chain joins TRBV7-6 and TRBJ1-2; D is undetermined. Trimming removed 1 base from V and 0 bases from J, with 3 bases in between. The germline V gene has CDR1 SGHVS and CDR2 FNYEAQ. This CDR3 region has 13 residues. In DNA form, the CDR3 reads TGTGCCAGCAGCTTAGGGCCTAACTATGGCTACACCTTC. Translated, it gives CASSLGPNYGYTF.

The V and J genes are TRBV28 and TRBJ1-5; D not certain. Trimming left V 3 bases short and J 4 bases short, with 13 bases between. CDR1 and CDR2 from the germline V gene are MDHEN and SYDVKM. This CDR3 spans 15 amino acids. CDR3: CASSLRAGVNQPQHF. The DNA of the CDR3 is TGTGCCAGCAGTTTGAGAGCGGGAGTGAATCAGCCCCAGCATTTT.

The genes are TRBV5-1 and TRBJ2-1; possibly TRBD1 for D (5 bases). This CDR3 has 13 amino acids. From germline, CDR1 is SGHRS and CDR2 YFSETQ. V was shortened by 0 bases and J by 8 bases, with 9 bases between the two germline ends. The CDR3 nucleotides read TGCGCCAGCAGCTTGGCCTGGGGCTATGAGCAGTTCTTC. It yields the protein CASSLAWGYEQFF.

This clone was counted many times. V gene TRBV4-1 combines with J gene TRBJ1-2; D may be TRBD1 (5 bases). From germline, CDR1 is MGHRA and CDR2 YSYEKL. Trimming took off 4 bases at V and 3 bases at J, with 15 bases between the two ends. CDR3 size: 15 residues. This chain's CDR3 is CASSRNRFLDYGYTF. DNA for the CDR3: TGCGCCAGCAGCCGTAACAGGTTTTTAGACTATGGCTACACCTTC.

Turning to this clone: A much more abundant neighbour one base away suggests this may be a read error. This sequence joins TRBV9 and TRBJ2-3; TRBD1 aligns across 8 bases. Germline assignment: CDR1 SGDLS and CDR2 YYNGEE. There are 15 residues in the CDR3. The CDR3 DNA reads as TGTGCCAGCAGAGTAGGAGGACAGGGAGGAGATACGCAGTATTTT. Its translation is CASRVGGQGGDTQYF.

Many counts were recorded for this clone. Different DNA sequences within this sample yield the same CDR3. The gene calls are TRBV7-2 and TRBJ2-7, with unresolved D. Per germline, CDR1 SGHTA and CDR2 FQGNSA. Trimming cost V 1 base and J 3 bases, with 7 bases left between them. This CDR3 has 13 amino acids. The CDR3 sequence is CASSLDVGYEQYF. CDR3 sequence (DNA): TGTGCCAGCAGCTTAGACGTCGGCTACGAGCAGTACTTC. Together with reference TRBV7-2 and TRBJ2-7, the CDR3 gives the full variable domain: GAGVSQSPSNKVTEKGKDVELRCDPISGHTALYWYRQSLGQGLEFLIYFQGNSAPDKSGLPSDRFSAERTGGSVSTLTIQRTQQEDSAVYLCASSLDVGYEQYFGPGTRLTVT.

V gene TRBV18 combines with J gene TRBJ2-2; 7 positions match TRBD2. Per germline, CDR1 KGHSH and CDR2 LQKENI. The CDR3 consists of 17 residues. The V and J ends lost 3 bases and 5 bases, in that order; junction bases with no gene match: 12. DNA for the CDR3: TGTGCCAGCTCACCCTACCGGGGCGGGAGCGGAACCGGGGAGCTGTTTTTT. Translation gives CASSPYRGGSGTGELFF.

In this sample, this clone turned up many times. The rearrangement joins TRBV5-6 to TRBJ2-7; the D is unclear. The length of the CDR3 is 14 residues. Germline values: CDR1 SGHDT, CDR2 YYEEEE. Trimming removed 1 base from V and 3 bases from J, with 11 bases in between. CDR3 loop: CASSLLAEGYEQYF. In nucleotides, the CDR3 is TGTGCCAGCAGCTTGTTAGCAGAAGGCTACGAGCAGTACTTC.

This clone rates as medium-sized. The chain carries TRBV28 and TRBJ2-7, with D unclear. In germline, CDR1 is MDHEN, CDR2 SYDVKM. Trimming left V 8 bases short and J 1 base short, with 6 bases between. The CDR3 has 11 residues. Written as DNA, the CDR3 is TGTGCCAGCTGTTCTTCCTACGAGCAGTACTTC. Translation: CASCSSYEQYF.

The sample holds many counts of this clone. The chain uses TRBV30 and TRBJ2-7, with D perhaps TRBD2 (5 bases). This CDR3 is built from 11 residues. V was pared by 5 bases and J by 3 bases, with 8 bases between. The germline gives CDR1 GTSNPN, CDR2 SVGIG (reference sequence). Written as DNA, the CDR3 is TGTGCCTGGGACGCGGGCTACGAGCAGTACTTC. Protein sequence: CAWDAGYEQYF.

There are many counts of this clone. The rearrangement uses TRBV11-1 and TRBJ2-7, with D perhaps TRBD1 (6 bases). The germline CDR1 and CDR2 sequences are SGHAT and FQDESV (reference sequence). The CDR3 runs to 12 residues. Trimming stripped 5 bases from V and 6 bases from J, with 11 bases between. The CDR3 DNA follows: TGTGCCAGCAGCCACAGGGTAGGCGAGCAGTACTTC. The encoded protein is CASSHRVGEQYF.